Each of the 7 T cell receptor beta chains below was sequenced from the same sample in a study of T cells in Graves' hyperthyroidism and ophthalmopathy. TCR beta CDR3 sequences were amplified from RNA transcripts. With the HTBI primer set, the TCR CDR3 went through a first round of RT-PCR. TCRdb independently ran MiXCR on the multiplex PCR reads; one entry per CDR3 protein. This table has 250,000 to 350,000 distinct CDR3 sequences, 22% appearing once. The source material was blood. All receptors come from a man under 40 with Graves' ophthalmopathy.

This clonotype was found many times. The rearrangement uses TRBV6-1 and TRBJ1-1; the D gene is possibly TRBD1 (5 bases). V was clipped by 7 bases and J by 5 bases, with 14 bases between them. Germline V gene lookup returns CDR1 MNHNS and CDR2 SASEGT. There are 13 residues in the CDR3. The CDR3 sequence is CASTEGQRTEAFF. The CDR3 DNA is TGTGCCAGCACGGAGGGGCAGAGGACTGAAGCTTTCTTT.

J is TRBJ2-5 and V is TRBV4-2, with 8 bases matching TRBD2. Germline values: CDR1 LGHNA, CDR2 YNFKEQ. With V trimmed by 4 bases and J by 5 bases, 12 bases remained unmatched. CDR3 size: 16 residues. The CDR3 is CASSRGGAGGQETQYF. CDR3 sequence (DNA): TGTGCCAGCAGCCGAGGGGGGGCGGGAGGACAGGAGACCCAGTACTTC.

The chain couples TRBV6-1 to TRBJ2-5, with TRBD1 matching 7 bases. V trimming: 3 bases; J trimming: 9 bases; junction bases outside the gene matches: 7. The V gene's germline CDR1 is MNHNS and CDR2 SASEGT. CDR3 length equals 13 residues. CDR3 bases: TGTGCCAGCAGTGAGAACAGGGGTAGGCCCCAGTACTTC. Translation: CASSENRGRPQYF.

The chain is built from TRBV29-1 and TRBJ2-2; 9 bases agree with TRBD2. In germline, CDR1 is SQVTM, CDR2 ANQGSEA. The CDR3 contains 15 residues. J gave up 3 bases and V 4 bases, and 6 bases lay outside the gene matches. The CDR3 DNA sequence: TGCAGCGTTGCCGCGGGAGGGCAGTACACCGGGGAGCTGTTTTTT. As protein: CSVAAGGQYTGELFF.

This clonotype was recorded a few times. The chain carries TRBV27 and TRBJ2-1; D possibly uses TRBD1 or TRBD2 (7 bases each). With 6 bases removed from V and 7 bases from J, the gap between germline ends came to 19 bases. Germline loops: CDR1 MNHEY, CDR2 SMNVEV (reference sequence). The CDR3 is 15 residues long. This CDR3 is CASSTTRGEGNEQFF. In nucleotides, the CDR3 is TGTGCCAGCAGCACCACCAGGGGGGAGGGGAATGAGCAGTTCTTC.

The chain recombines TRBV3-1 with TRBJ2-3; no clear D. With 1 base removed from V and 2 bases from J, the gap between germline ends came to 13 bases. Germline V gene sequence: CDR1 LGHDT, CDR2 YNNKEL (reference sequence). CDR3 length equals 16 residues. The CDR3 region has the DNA TGTGCCAGCAGCCAAGGTTATCCTGGGGACACAGATACGCAGTATTTT. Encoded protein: CASSQGYPGDTDTQYF.

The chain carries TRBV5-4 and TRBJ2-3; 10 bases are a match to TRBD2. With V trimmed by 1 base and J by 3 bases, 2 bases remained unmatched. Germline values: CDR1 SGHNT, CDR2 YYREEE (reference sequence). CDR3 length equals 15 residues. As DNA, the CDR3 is TGTGCCAGCAGCTTGCTAGCGGGGGAGACAGATACGCAGTATTTT. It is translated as CASSLLAGETDTQYF.